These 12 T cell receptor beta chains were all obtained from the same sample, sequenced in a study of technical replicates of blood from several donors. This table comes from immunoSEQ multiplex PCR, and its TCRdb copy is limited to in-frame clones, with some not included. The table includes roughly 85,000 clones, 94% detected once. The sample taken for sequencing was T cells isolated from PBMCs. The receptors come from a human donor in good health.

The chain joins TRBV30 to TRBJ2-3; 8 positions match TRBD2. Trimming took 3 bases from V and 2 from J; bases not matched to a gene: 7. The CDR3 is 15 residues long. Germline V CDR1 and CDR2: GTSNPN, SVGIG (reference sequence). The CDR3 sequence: CAWSFGGGYTDTQYF. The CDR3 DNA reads TGTGCCTGGAGCTTCGGGGGGGGGTACACAGATACGCAGTATTTT.

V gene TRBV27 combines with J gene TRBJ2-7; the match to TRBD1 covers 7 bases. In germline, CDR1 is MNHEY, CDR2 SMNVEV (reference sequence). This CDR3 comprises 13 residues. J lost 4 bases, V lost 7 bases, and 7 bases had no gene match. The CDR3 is CASTPRGQYEQYF. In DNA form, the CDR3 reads TGTGCCAGCACCCCAAGGGGGCAGTACGAGCAGTACTTC.

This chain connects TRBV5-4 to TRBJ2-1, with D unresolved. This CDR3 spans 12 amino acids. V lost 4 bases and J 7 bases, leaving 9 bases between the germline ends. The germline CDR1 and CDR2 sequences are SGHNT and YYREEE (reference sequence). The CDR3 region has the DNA TGTGCCAGCAGCCTCCCGGTAAATGAGCAGTTCTTC. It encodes CASSLPVNEQFF.

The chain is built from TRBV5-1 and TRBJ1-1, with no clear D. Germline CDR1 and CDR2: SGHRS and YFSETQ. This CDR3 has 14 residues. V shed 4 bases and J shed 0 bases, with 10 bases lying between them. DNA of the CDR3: TGCGCCAGCAGCCCTCGTCACTTGAACACTGAAGCTTTCTTT. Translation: CASSPRHLNTEAFF.

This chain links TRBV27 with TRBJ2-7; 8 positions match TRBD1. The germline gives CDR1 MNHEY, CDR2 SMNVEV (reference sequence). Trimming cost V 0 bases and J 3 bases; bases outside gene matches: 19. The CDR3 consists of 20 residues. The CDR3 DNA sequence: TGTGCCAGCAGTTTATCGATCCGGGACAGGCCGATTCCATCCTTCTACGAGCAGTACTTC. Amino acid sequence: CASSLSIRDRPIPSFYEQYF.

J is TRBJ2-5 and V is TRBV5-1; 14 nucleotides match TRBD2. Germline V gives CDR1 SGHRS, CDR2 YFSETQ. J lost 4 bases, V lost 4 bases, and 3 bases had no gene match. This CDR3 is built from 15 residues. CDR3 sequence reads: CASSPGTSGGETQYF. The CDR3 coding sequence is TGCGCCAGCAGCCCCGGGACTAGCGGGGGAGAGACCCAGTACTTC.

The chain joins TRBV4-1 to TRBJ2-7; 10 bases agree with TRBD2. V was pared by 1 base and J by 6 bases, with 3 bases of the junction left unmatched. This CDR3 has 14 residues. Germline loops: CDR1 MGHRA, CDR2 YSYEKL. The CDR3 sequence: CASSQGAGGIEQYF. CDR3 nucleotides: TGCGCCAGCAGCCAAGGAGCGGGAGGGATCGAGCAGTACTTC.

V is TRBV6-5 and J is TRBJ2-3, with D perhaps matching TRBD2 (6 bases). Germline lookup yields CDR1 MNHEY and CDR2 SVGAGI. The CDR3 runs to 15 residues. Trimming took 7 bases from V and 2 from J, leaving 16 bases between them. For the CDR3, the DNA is TGTGCCAGCACTTTACGGCGGGGAGCCACAGATACGCAGTATTTT. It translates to CASTLRRGATDTQYF.

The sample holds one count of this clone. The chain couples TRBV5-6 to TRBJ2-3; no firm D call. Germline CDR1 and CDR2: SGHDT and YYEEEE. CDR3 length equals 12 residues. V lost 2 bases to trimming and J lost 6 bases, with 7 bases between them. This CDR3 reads CASSLSSDTQYF. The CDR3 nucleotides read TGTGCCAGCAGCTTATCGTCGGATACGCAGTATTTT. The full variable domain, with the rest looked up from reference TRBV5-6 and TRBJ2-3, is DAGVTQSPTHLIKTRGQQVTLRCSPKSGHDTVSWYQQALGQGPQFIFQYYEEEERQRGNFPDRFSGHQFPNYSSELNVNALLLGDSALYLCASSLSSDTQYFGPGTRLTVL.

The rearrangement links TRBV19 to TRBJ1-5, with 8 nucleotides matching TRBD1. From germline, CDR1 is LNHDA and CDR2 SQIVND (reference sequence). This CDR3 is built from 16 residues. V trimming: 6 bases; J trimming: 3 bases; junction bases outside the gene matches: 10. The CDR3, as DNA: TGTGCCAGTAGATCAGGGGGCCGGGTCGACAATCAGCCCCAGCATTTT. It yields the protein CASRSGGRVDNQPQHF.

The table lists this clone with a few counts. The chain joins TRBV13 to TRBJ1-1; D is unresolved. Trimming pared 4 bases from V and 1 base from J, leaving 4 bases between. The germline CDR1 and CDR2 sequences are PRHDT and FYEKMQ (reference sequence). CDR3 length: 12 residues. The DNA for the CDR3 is TGTGCCAGCAGCTCGGGGAACACTGAAGCTTTCTTT. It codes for CASSSGNTEAFF. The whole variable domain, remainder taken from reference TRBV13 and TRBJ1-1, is AAGVIQSPRHLIKEKRETATLKCYPIPRHDTVYWYQQGPGQDPQFLISFYEKMQSDKGSIPDRFSAQQFSDYHSELNMSSLELGDSALYFCASSSGNTEAFFGQGTRLTVV.

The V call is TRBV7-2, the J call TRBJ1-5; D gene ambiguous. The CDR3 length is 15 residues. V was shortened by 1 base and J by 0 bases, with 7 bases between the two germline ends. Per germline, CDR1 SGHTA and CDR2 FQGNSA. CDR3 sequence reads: CASSLEISSNQPQHF. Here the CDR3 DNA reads TGTGCCAGCAGCTTAGAAATCAGTAGCAATCAGCCCCAGCATTTT. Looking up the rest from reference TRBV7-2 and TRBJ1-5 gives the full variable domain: GAGVSQSPSNKVTEKGKDVELRCDPISGHTALYWYRQSLGQGLEFLIYFQGNSAPDKSGLPSDRFSAERTGGSVSTLTIQRTQQEDSAVYLCASSLEISSNQPQHFGDGTRLSIL.